The 11 T cell receptor beta chains given below trace back to one sample, sequenced in a study of T cell responses to AZD1222 COVID-19 vaccine. TCRdb's table, derived via immunoSEQ multiplex PCR, lists solely in-frame clones and lacks some. The table shows roughly 140,000 clones, with 92% occurring only once. Here the sequenced sample was peripheral blood, taken 28 days after the second AZD1222 dose. The origin of the receptors is an adult who received the AZD1222 COVID-19 vaccine.

The V gene is TRBV3-1 (or the pseudogene TRBV3-2), the J gene TRBJ2-2; the D is unclear. The CDR3 has 14 amino acids. With 0 bases removed from V and 5 bases from J, the gap between germline ends came to 7 bases. The germline V gene has CDR1 LGHDT and CDR2 YNNKEL (reference sequence). CDR3 amino acids: CASSQDLNTGELFF. CDR3 DNA: TGTGCCAGCAGCCAAGATCTTAATACCGGGGAGCTGTTTTTT.

The genes are TRBV4-1 and TRBJ1-4; 9 positions match TRBD1. The J segment lost 8 bases and the V segment lost 6 bases, leaving 7 bases of the junction unmatched. This CDR3 is built from 14 residues. Looked up from germline, CDR1 is MGHRA and CDR2 is YSYEKL. CDR3: CASRKQGAREKLFF. CDR3 in DNA: TGCGCCAGCAGAAAACAGGGGGCGAGAGAAAAACTGTTTTTT.

The J gene is TRBJ1-2, the V gene TRBV24-1, with D uncertain. This CDR3 spans 16 amino acids. From germline, CDR1 is KGHDR and CDR2 SFDVKD. Trimming cost V 4 bases and J 2 bases, with 16 bases left between them. CDR3 residues: CATSDSDGSTNYGYTF. CDR3 sequence (DNA): TGTGCCACCAGTGACTCCGACGGATCAACGAACTATGGCTACACCTTC.

The chain joins TRBV11-3 to TRBJ1-2; D is perhaps TRBD1 (5 bases). The germline V gene has CDR1 SGHNT and CDR2 YENEEA. Trimming took off 0 bases at V and 6 bases at J, with 14 bases between the two ends. The CDR3 is made up of 15 amino acids. Here the CDR3 DNA reads TGTGCCAGCAGCTTAGACATGGCAGGGAGAGATGGCTACACCTTC. It codes for CASSLDMAGRDGYTF.

This clone occurred a few times. This chain uses TRBV27 with TRBJ2-6; no reliable D call. V dropped 6 bases and J dropped 0 bases, with 6 bases sitting between them. The length of the CDR3 is 14 residues. CDR1 is MNHEY and CDR2 is SMNVEV in the germline V gene (reference sequence). The CDR3 protein is CASRLNSGANVLTF. The DNA of the CDR3 is TGTGCCAGCAGACTGAACTCTGGGGCCAACGTCCTGACTTTC. Full variable domain (rest looked up from reference TRBV27 and TRBJ2-6): EAQVTQNPRYLITVTGKKLTVTCSQNMNHEYMSWYRQDPGLGLRQIYYSMNVEVTDKGDVPEGYKVSRKEKRNFPLILESPSPNQTSLYFCASRLNSGANVLTFGAGSRLTVL.

This CDR3 is CASQAGGPGAETQYF. CDR3 in DNA: TGTGCCAGCCAAGCGGGAGGGCCTGGTGCTGAGACCCAGTACTTC. This chain links TRBV7-6 with TRBJ2-5, with 10 bases identical to TRBD2. The length of the CDR3 is 15 residues. Per the germline V gene, CDR1 is SGHVS and CDR2 is FNYEAQ. Trimming at V came to 8 bases and at J to 5 bases, leaving 11 bases not matched to a gene. The variable domain in full, with the rest retrieved from reference TRBV7-6 and TRBJ2-5, is GAGVSQSPRYKVTKRGQDVALRCDPISGHVSLYWYRQALGQGPEFLTYFNYEAQQDKSGLPNDRFSAERPEGSISTLTIQRTEQRDSAMYRCASQAGGPGAETQYFGPGTRLLVL.

The V and J genes are TRBV19 and TRBJ2-2; 12 nucleotides match TRBD2. This CDR3 is 18 amino acids long. CDR1 is LNHDA, CDR2 SQIVND, per germline (reference sequence). The V segment lost 4 bases and the J segment 4 bases; nucleotides outside the gene matches: 10. This CDR3 is CASSTSLGLAGTTGELFF. The CDR3 bases are TGTGCCAGTAGTACCTCTCTAGGACTAGCGGGAACCACCGGGGAGCTGTTTTTT.

On this clone: Germline is not matched at one junction end, which may reflect a read error. V gene TRBV7-7 combines with J gene TRBJ2-2, with D unresolved. The CDR3 runs to 13 residues. Per the germline V gene, CDR1 is SSHAT and CDR2 is FNYEAQ (reference sequence). For the CDR3, the DNA is TGTGCTAGCAGCTTTGACGACACCGGGGAGCTGTTTTTT. The encoded protein is CASSFDDTGELFF. The complete variable domain, with remaining parts taken from reference TRBV7-7 and TRBJ2-2, reads GAGVSQSPRYKVTKRGQDVTLRCDPISSHATLYWYQQALGQGPEFLTYFNYEAQPDKSGLPSDRFSAERPEGSISTLTIQRTEQRDSAMYRCASSFDDTGELFFGEGSRLTVL.

V usage is TRBV5-1 and J usage is TRBJ2-7, with 10 bases that match TRBD2. The CDR3 covers 14 residues. Unmatched junction bases numbered 4, after V lost 1 base and J lost 6 bases. CDR1 SGHRS and CDR2 YFSETQ come from the germline V gene. The chain's CDR3 is CASSLLAGEGEQYF. DNA of the CDR3: TGCGCCAGCAGCTTGCTAGCGGGAGAGGGCGAGCAGTACTTC.

This sequence joins TRBV30 and TRBJ2-3, with D tentatively TRBD2 (6 bases). Germline CDR1 reads GTSNPN; CDR2 reads SVGIG (reference sequence). The CDR3 has 18 residues. Trimming left V 2 bases short and J 1 base short, with 22 bases between. The CDR3 DNA follows: TGTGCCTGGAGTCGGGGGACCACAGGCCTTTCACGCACAGATACGCAGTATTTT. Translating it yields CAWSRGTTGLSRTDTQYF. The full variable domain, its missing parts supplied by reference TRBV30 and TRBJ2-3, is SQTIHQWPATLVQPVGSPLSLECTVEGTSNPNLYWYRQAAGRGLQLLFYSVGIGQISSEVPQNLSASRPQDRQFILSSKKLLLSDSGFYLCAWSRGTTGLSRTDTQYFGPGTRLTVL.

V gene TRBV5-6 combines with J gene TRBJ1-1; possibly TRBD1 for D (5 bases). Germline CDR1 reads SGHDT; CDR2 reads YYEEEE. There are 14 residues in the CDR3. Trimming left V 6 bases short and J 1 base short, with 13 bases between. CDR3 DNA: TGTGCCAGCACCACGGGGGGGAAGAACACTGAAGCTTTCTTT. Protein: CASTTGGKNTEAFF. Full variable domain (rest looked up from reference TRBV5-6 and TRBJ1-1): DAGVTQSPTHLIKTRGQQVTLRCSPKSGHDTVSWYQQALGQGPQFIFQYYEEEERQRGNFPDRFSGHQFPNYSSELNVNALLLGDSALYLCASTTGGKNTEAFFGQGTRLTVV.